The 21 T cell receptor beta chains presented below share a single source sample, sequenced in a study of regulatory T cells in long-lasting Graves disease listed by TCRdb under 2021. The time point label of this sample denotes: newly diagnosed GD, antithyroid drugs for less than 3 months. RNA was extracted from PBMCs in TRIzol for both TCR sequencing and RNA sequencing. Library creation used multiplex PCR. TCRdb lists the instrument as Illumina HiSeq 4000. To build TCR beta libraries, CDR3 regions were amplified by Arm-PCR using iRepertoire HTBI primers. TCRdb reran the public reads through fastp at Q25 and MiXCR, keeping productive beta chains. When rows share a CDR3 protein, they turn into one entry using the most common DNA and genes. This sample holds just over 600,000 distinct CDR3 sequences; approximately 15% were observed only once. The biggest ten clones account for approximately 20% of the sample.

These data also featured in a second study, about T cells in Graves' hyperthyroidism and ophthalmopathy.

Sequenced material: peripheral blood mononuclear cells (PBMCs), taken at new diagnosis, from a patient treated with antithyroid drugs. The receptors originated from a woman aged 25 to 39 with Graves disease. Donor details come from another sample of the same person, matched by shared clones.

The rearrangement uses TRBV2 and TRBJ2-1, with 14 bases matching TRBD2. CDR3 size: 16 residues. The germline CDR1 and CDR2 sequences are SNHLY and FYNNEI. Trimming at V came to 8 bases and at J to 2 bases, leaving 5 bases not matched to a gene. Here the CDR3 reads CASFGLAGGAYNEQFF. For the CDR3, the DNA is TGTGCCAGCTTCGGACTAGCGGGGGGAGCCTACAATGAGCAGTTCTTC.

This clonotype was observed a few times. The chain couples TRBV7-9 to TRBJ2-5, with D unresolved. The CDR3 covers 14 residues. The ends were cut back, 5 bases at V and 1 base at J, with 11 bases in the middle. The germline V gene encodes CDR1 SEHNR and CDR2 FQNEAQ (reference sequence). The CDR3 coding sequence is TGTGCCAGCAGCAGTTATAGGGTCCAAGAGACCCAGTACTTC. Translated, it gives CASSSYRVQETQYF.

This clonotype has more than one count but fewer than ten. This chain links TRBV15 with TRBJ1-4, with D perhaps matching TRBD1 (5 bases). The V end was cut by 5 bases, the J end by 4 bases, with 20 bases between. Germline values: CDR1 LNHNV, CDR2 YYDKDF (reference sequence). The CDR3 has 17 residues. CDR3 amino acids: CATSETWGASYNEKLFF. CDR3 nucleotides: TGTGCCACCAGCGAGACCTGGGGCGCTTCATATAATGAAAAACTGTTTTTT.

This chain uses TRBV19 with TRBJ2-2, with 12 positions matching TRBD2. This CDR3 has 18 residues. The germline gives CDR1 LNHDA, CDR2 SQIVND (reference sequence). V shed 5 bases, J shed 10 bases, and the junction held 17 bases outside the gene matches. CDR3 sequence (DNA): TGTGCCAGTAGTTCACCAGCGGCTAGCGGGAGGGCCCGCGAGGAGCTGTTTTTT. Its protein product is CASSSPAASGRAREELFF.

The gene calls are TRBV29-1 and TRBJ2-1; a weak D match, TRBD1 (5 bases). CDR1 SQVTM and CDR2 ANQGSEA come from the germline V gene. Between the trimmed V and J ends, which lost 7 bases and 4 bases, there was a span of 8 bases. The CDR3 loop spans 11 amino acids. The CDR3 DNA follows: TGCAGCGCCGACAGTTACAATGAGCAGTTCTTC. Translation gives CSADSYNEQFF.

This chain joins TRBV19 and TRBJ1-5, with no clear D. The germline V gene encodes CDR1 LNHDA and CDR2 SQIVND (reference sequence). V was pared by 2 bases and J by 2 bases, with 10 bases between. This CDR3 contains 15 residues. The DNA for the CDR3 is TGTGCCAGTAGTATATCGGGCCAGGGCAATCAGCCCCAGCATTTT. Its protein product is CASSISGQGNQPQHF.

This clonotype was seen at least ten times. This chain uses TRBV5-5 with TRBJ2-5; 9 nucleotides match TRBD2. The CDR3 is 16 amino acids. In germline, CDR1 is SGHKS, CDR2 YYEKEE (reference sequence). The junction had 5 bases not matched to a gene; V was cut back by 2 bases and J by 0 bases. CDR3 nucleotide sequence: TGTGCCAGCAGCTTAGGAACTAGCGGGTACCAAGAGACCCAGTACTTC. It translates to CASSLGTSGYQETQYF.

A note on this clonotype: The junction and the germline gene differ at one end; a read error may be behind it. The chain carries TRBV27 and TRBJ2-7, with a tentative D call TRBD2 (6 bases). CDR3 length equals 14 residues. Germline CDR1 and CDR2: MNHEY and SMNVEV (reference sequence). CDR3 in amino acids: CDSSFGAGFYEQYF. The CDR3 DNA reads TGTGACAGCAGTTTTGGGGCGGGATTCTACGAGCAGTACTTC.

The V gene is TRBV6-2 or TRBV6-3, the J gene TRBJ2-2; weak D call: TRBD1 (6 bases). The CDR3 runs 15 residues. The germline V gene has CDR1 MNHEY and CDR2 SVGEGT. V lost 2 bases and J 3 bases, leaving 10 bases between the germline ends. The CDR3 loop is CASSYGGTYTGELFF. In DNA form, the CDR3 reads TGTGCCAGCAGTTACGGTGGGACATACACCGGGGAGCTGTTTTTT.

V usage is TRBV15 and J usage is TRBJ2-7; TRBD2 is a possible D gene (5 bases). Trimming removed 0 bases at V and 0 bases at J, with 9 bases between. The germline gives CDR1 LNHNV, CDR2 YYDKDF (reference sequence). The CDR3 is 15 residues long. The DNA of the CDR3 is TGTGCCACCAGCAGAGATCGGGGATTCTCCTACGAGCAGTACTTC. It yields the protein CATSRDRGFSYEQYF.

Many counts were recorded for this clonotype. The V and J genes are TRBV12-3 or TRBV12-4 and TRBJ2-5; D gene ambiguous. The V end was cut by 3 bases, the J end by 1 base, with 6 bases between. The CDR3 has 13 amino acids. The DNA for the CDR3 is TGTGCCAGCAGTTTTCGCATCCAAGAGACCCAGTACTTC. Amino acid sequence: CASSFRIQETQYF.

The chain employs TRBV7-3 and TRBJ2-1, with 7 bases fitting TRBD2. V gave up 5 bases and J gave up 5 bases; unmatched junction bases: 9. Germline loops: CDR1 SGHTA, CDR2 FQGTGA. This CDR3 contains 15 residues. The CDR3 sequence is CASSVASGRNNEQFF. The CDR3 DNA is TGTGCCAGCAGCGTCGCTAGCGGCCGGAACAATGAGCAGTTCTTC.

This clonotype was counted ten times or more. The genes are TRBV18 and TRBJ1-2, with TRBD1 as a possible D gene (5 bases). From germline, CDR1 is KGHSH and CDR2 LQKENI. The CDR3 length is 15 residues. Trimming removed 2 bases from V and 6 bases from J, with 16 bases in between. CDR3 sequence: CASSPEEGIHDGYTF. The CDR3 nucleotides read TGTGCCAGCTCACCAGAGGAGGGGATCCACGATGGCTACACCTTC.

This clonotype was counted between two and nine times. The rearrangement links TRBV3-1 to TRBJ2-5; D remains unclear. V lost 0 bases and J lost 4, with 3 bases in between. The germline V gene encodes CDR1 LGHDT and CDR2 YNNKEL (reference sequence). CDR3 length: 12 amino acids. Here the CDR3 DNA reads TGTGCCAGCAGCCAAGATGTAGAGACCCAGTACTTC. It yields the protein CASSQDVETQYF.

The chain couples TRBV19 to TRBJ2-1, with D uncertain. The CDR3 runs to 11 residues. CDR1 and CDR2 from the germline V gene are LNHDA and SQIVND (reference sequence). Trimming removed 6 bases from V and 6 bases from J, with 6 bases in between. The CDR3 DNA follows: TGTGCCAGTAGGACGGGCAATGAGCAGTTCTTC. This encodes CASRTGNEQFF.

This clonotype was seen a handful of times. The chain's CDR3 is CASNVGGNEQFF. CDR3 bases: TGTGCCAGCAATGTGGGGGGCAATGAGCAGTTCTTC. The rearrangement links TRBV25-1 to TRBJ2-1, with D perhaps TRBD2 (6 bases). Deletions cut 7 bases from V and 6 bases from J, with 10 bases between. The germline V gene has CDR1 MGHDK and CDR2 SYGVNS. The CDR3 contains 12 residues.

This clonotype has at least ten counts. This chain joins TRBV2 and TRBJ2-1, with D possibly matching TRBD1 (6 bases). Germline CDR1 reads SNHLY; CDR2 reads FYNNEI. This CDR3 is built from 13 residues. Trimming cost V 5 bases and J 8 bases, with 13 bases left between them. The CDR3 DNA reads TGTGCCAGCAGTCTCGGGACATCCTATGAGCAGTTCTTC. It translates to CASSLGTSYEQFF.

V and J are TRBV3-1 and TRBJ1-4; D not certain. With 2 bases removed from V and 2 bases from J, the gap between germline ends came to 12 bases. The CDR3 sequence is 16 residues long. Germline CDR1 LGHDT, CDR2 YNNKEL (reference sequence). CDR3 residues: CASSQKGLGTNEKLFF. The CDR3 bases are TGTGCCAGCAGCCAAAAGGGCCTAGGGACTAATGAAAAACTGTTTTTT.

J is TRBJ2-1 and V is TRBV11-3, with D possibly matching TRBD1 (5 bases). Germline V gene data show CDR1 as SGHNT and CDR2 as YENEEA. V shed 5 bases and J shed 7 bases, with 6 bases lying between them. The CDR3 totals 11 residues. CDR3 nucleotide sequence: TGTGCCAGCAGCAGGACAAATGAGCAGTTCTTC. Its protein product is CASSRTNEQFF.

The gene calls are TRBV14 and TRBJ2-3, with D unclear. The J call may not be correct, given that the DNA end is closer to TRBJ2-5. The CDR3 is made up of 12 amino acids. Per the germline V gene, CDR1 is SGHDN and CDR2 is FVKESK. The DNA of the CDR3 is TGTGCCAGCAGCCAAGCGCGACAGACCCAGTACTTC. Translating gives CASSQARQTQYF.

Note on this clonotype: A read error may explain this, as a much larger clone is one base away. This chain connects TRBV28 to TRBJ1-5, with 8 bases identical to TRBD1. This CDR3 is built from 15 residues. Germline trimming cut 1 base from V and 9 bases from J; bases unmatched to any gene: 8. Germline-derived CDR1 and CDR2 are MDHEN and SYDVKM. CDR3: CASSLSGQAIRPQHF. CDR3 in DNA: TGTGCCAGCAGTTTATCGGGACAGGCGATTCGGCCCCAGCATTTT.